This TCR beta chain was identified during a study of CD8+ T cells in alopecia areata. In regard to this clone: What it binds is unknown.

Treatment given: oral pan-JAK inhibitor, 5-10 mg twice daily. Lesional scalp punch biopsies and peripheral blood were collected from alopecia areata patients. The CDR3 spans 15 residues. Looked up from germline, CDR1 is SNHLY and CDR2 is FYNNEI. The V and J ends lost 1 base and 0 bases respectively, with 7 bases between them. Study-wide results and caveats: Within the top 100, expanded CD8+ clones significantly decreased with tofacitinib, as did scalp clonality. Scalp lesions, especially in alopecia totalis/universalis, had higher clonality than normal scalp.

cDNA reverse transcribed from extracted RNA served as the sequencing template. Generated by immunoSEQ multiplex PCR, the TCRdb table keeps only in-frame clones and is missing some. The sample carries about 150,000 clones, around half recorded once. The receptor comes from a human donor with alopecia areata. This sequence joins TRBV2 and TRBJ1-3; D remains ambiguous. Sequenced here: CD8+ T cells sorted from blood, sampled at week 4, from a patient treated with tofacitinib. The CDR3 here is CASSEVGYSGNTIYF. In DNA, the CDR3 is TGTGCCAGCAGTGAAGTCGGGTACTCTGGAAACACCATATATTTT.